This T cell receptor (beta chain) originates from a study of shared clonotypes between healthy human individuals. As regards this clone: Its target is not known.

Investigators divided CD4+ cells into CD45RA+ naive and CD45RA-negative memory subsets. Repertoires were generated with immunoSEQ multiplex PCR, while TCRdb's copy carries only in-frame clones and drops some. This table has about a million clones, roughly 75% appearing once. Whole-study findings and limits: Only blood underwent sampling, and tissue repertoires likely differ. Naive CD4 clonotypes were shared across a handful of donors at around 5%.

The CDR3 consists of 19 residues. J gave up 0 bases and V 8 bases, and 15 bases lay outside the gene matches. Germline lookup yields CDR1 SGHAT and CDR2 FQNNGV. The source of this sequence is a man between 18 and 35 years old in good health. The rearrangement joins TRBV11-2 to TRBJ2-6; 8 bases match TRBD1. The specimen was memory CD4+ T cells sorted from blood. The subset denotes: CD45RA-negative fraction. This CDR3 reads CASGSPGTGIYSGANVLTF. In DNA form, the CDR3 reads TGTGCCAGCGGCTCGCCAGGGACAGGAATTTACTCTGGGGCCAACGTCCTGACTTTC.